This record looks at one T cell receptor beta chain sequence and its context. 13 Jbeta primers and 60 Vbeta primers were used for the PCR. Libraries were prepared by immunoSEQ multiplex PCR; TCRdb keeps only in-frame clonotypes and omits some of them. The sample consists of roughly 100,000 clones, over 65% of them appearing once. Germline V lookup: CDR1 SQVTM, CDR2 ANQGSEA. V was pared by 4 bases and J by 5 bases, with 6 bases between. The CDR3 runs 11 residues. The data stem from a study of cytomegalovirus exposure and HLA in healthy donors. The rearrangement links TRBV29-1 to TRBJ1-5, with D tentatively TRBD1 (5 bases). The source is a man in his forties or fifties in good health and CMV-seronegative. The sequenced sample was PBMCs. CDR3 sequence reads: CSVGGDQPQHF. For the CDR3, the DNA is TGCAGCGTTGGGGGCGATCAGCCCCAGCATTTT.